This TCR beta chain stems from a study of cytomegalovirus exposure and HLA in healthy donors. Findings of the study overall: HLA restriction was apparent for most CMV-associated TCR beta chains in a later analysis. Serostatus for CMV was the only available immune exposure information. It was 164 TCR beta chains that were listed as cytomegalovirus-associated.

PCR involved 60 Vbeta and 13 Jbeta primers. Produced via immunoSEQ multiplex PCR; TCRdb's table is partial and in-frame only. The profile covers approximately 150,000 clones, with 84% appearing a single time and 2% to 2.5% taken by the ten largest. As regards this clone: Its target is unknown.

The CDR3 runs 16 residues. V was pared by 2 bases and J by 3 bases, with 16 bases between. Germline V gene lookup returns CDR1 MNHNY and CDR2 SVGAGI (reference sequence). The chain carries TRBV6-6 and TRBJ1-2; TRBD1 is a possible D gene (6 bases). Sequencing was done on a sample of PBMCs. The sequence was obtained from a boy younger than 10 in good health and CMV-seronegative. Here the CDR3 reads CASSYNTRDMHYGYTF. For the CDR3, the DNA is TGTGCCAGCAGTTACAATACCCGGGACATGCACTATGGCTACACCTTC.